Following are 17 T cell receptor beta chains from one sample sequenced in a study of cytomegalovirus exposure and HLA in healthy donors. A multiplex PCR was run with 60 Vbeta primers and 13 Jbeta primers. Measured with immunoSEQ multiplex PCR; TCRdb has only the in-frame clones, and not every one. In the table there are some 180,000 clones, roughly 80% of which are singletons. Sequenced material: PBMCs. Every receptor here comes from a male donor in good health and CMV-seronegative.

CDR3 bases: TGTGCCATCAGGGCTGGGCAGGGGAATTCACCCCTCCACTTT. Its translation is CAIRAGQGNSPLHF. The V gene is TRBV10-3, the J gene TRBJ1-6; a weak D match, TRBD1 (6 bases). This CDR3 comprises 14 residues. Germline V gene data show CDR1 as ENHRY and CDR2 as SYGVKD. Trimming cost V 6 bases and J 7 bases, with 13 bases left between them.

The J gene is TRBJ2-5, the V gene TRBV27; 7 bases align to TRBD1. V dropped 4 bases and J dropped 2; count of bases not matched to a gene: 7. The CDR3 loop spans 15 amino acids. Germline CDR1 is MNHEY and CDR2 is SMNVEV (reference sequence). The CDR3 region has the DNA TGTGCCAGCAGTTGGGCCTGGGACAGACAAGAGACCCAGTACTTC. It is translated as CASSWAWDRQETQYF.

The chain links TRBV5-1 to TRBJ2-2, with no clear D. V was pared by 3 bases and J by 7 bases, with 13 bases between. The CDR3 consists of 14 residues. Per the germline V gene, CDR1 is SGHRS and CDR2 is YFSETQ. The DNA of the CDR3 is TGCGCCAGCAGCTCGACGGTCTCGGGCGGGGAGCTGTTTTTT. Its protein product is CASSSTVSGGELFF.

J is TRBJ2-5 and V is TRBV10-2, with a possible D match to TRBD2 (6 bases). The DNA end is more similar to TRBJ2-7, so the J call may be wrong. There are 14 residues in the CDR3. Germline-derived CDR1 and CDR2 are WSHSY and SAAADI. CDR3 nucleotides: TGCGCCAGCTTGGGACTCTCGGGCTCCTACGAGCAGTACTTC. Residues: CASLGLSGSYEQYF.

The chain's CDR3 is CASRGQGDQNYGYTF. DNA of the CDR3: TGTGCCAGTAGGGGACAGGGAGACCAGAACTATGGCTACACCTTC. The chain recombines TRBV19 with TRBJ1-2; 9 bases agree with TRBD1. The CDR3 spans 15 residues. In germline, CDR1 is LNHDA, CDR2 SQIVND (reference sequence). Germline trimming cut 6 bases from V and 2 bases from J; bases unmatched to any gene: 7. Together with reference TRBV19 and TRBJ1-2, the CDR3 gives the full variable domain: DGGITQSPKYLFRKEGQNVTLSCEQNLNHDAMYWYRQDPGQGLRLIYYSQIVNDFQKGDIAEGYSVSREKKESFPLTVTSAQKNPTAFYLCASRGQGDQNYGYTFGSGTRLTVV.

This clone appeared a single time. V and J are TRBV6-6 and TRBJ1-1; 11 bases are shared with TRBD1. V lost 6 bases, J lost 5 bases, and 5 bases stayed unmatched. This CDR3 contains 14 residues. Germline CDR1 is MNHNY and CDR2 is SVGAGI (reference sequence). The CDR3 bases are TGTGCCAGCAGCTTGGGACAGGGGGGGACTGAAGCTTTCTTT. Its protein is CASSLGQGGTEAFF.

The chain recombines TRBV30 with TRBJ2-2; TRBD1 might be the D (6 bases). The CDR3 is made up of 14 amino acids. Trimming cost V 3 bases and J 1 base, with 9 bases left between them. Germline V lookup: CDR1 GTSNPN, CDR2 SVGIG (reference sequence). For the CDR3, the DNA is TGTGCCTGGAGGCAGACAGGGAACACCGGGGAGCTGTTTTTT. This encodes CAWRQTGNTGELFF.

The rearrangement uses TRBV4-1 and TRBJ2-2; 8 bases agree with TRBD1. The CDR3 totals 16 residues. Trimming removed 3 bases from V and 1 base from J; junction bases left unmatched: 4. Germline-derived CDR1 and CDR2 are MGHRA and YSYEKL. The CDR3 loop reads CASSHIRGQNTGELFF. Here the CDR3 DNA reads TGCGCCAGCAGCCACATCAGGGGGCAGAACACCGGGGAGCTGTTTTTT.

The chain joins TRBV29-1 to TRBJ1-2; TRBD1 agrees at 9 bases. Germline CDR1 is SQVTM and CDR2 is ANQGSEA. The CDR3 has 13 residues. J gave up 6 bases and V 4 bases, and 6 bases lay outside the gene matches. CDR3 protein: CSVGLRDRDGYTF. The CDR3 nucleotides are TGCAGCGTTGGCCTCCGGGACAGGGATGGCTACACCTTC.

The chain combines TRBV10-1 with TRBJ2-7, with TRBD1 matching over 8 bases. Germline V lookup: CDR1 WNHNN, CDR2 SYGVQD (reference sequence). The CDR3 is 14 amino acids. V was pared by 6 bases and J by 4 bases, with 8 bases of the junction left unmatched. CDR3: CASSPDREAYEQYF. CDR3 nucleotide sequence: TGCGCCAGCAGCCCGGACAGGGAGGCTTACGAGCAGTACTTC.

The chain recombines TRBV5-6 with TRBJ2-7, with D tentatively TRBD2 (5 bases). V shed 4 bases and J shed 9 bases, with 20 bases lying between them. This CDR3 region has 14 residues. Germline loops: CDR1 SGHDT, CDR2 YYEEEE. The CDR3 DNA reads TGTGCCAGCAGCCGTTATGAGGGTGGGTGGGTGCAGTACTTC. Encoded protein: CASSRYEGGWVQYF. The variable domain in full, completed from reference TRBV5-6 and TRBJ2-7, reads DAGVTQSPTHLIKTRGQQVTLRCSPKSGHDTVSWYQQALGQGPQFIFQYYEEEERQRGNFPDRFSGHQFPNYSSELNVNALLLGDSALYLCASSRYEGGWVQYFGPGTRLTVT.

This clone was counted only a few times. This chain uses TRBV6-5 with TRBJ1-2; TRBD1 matches 11 bases. The trim removed 7 bases at V and 4 bases at J, leaving 5 bases unmatched. This CDR3 spans 14 amino acids. CDR1 and CDR2 from the germline V gene are MNHEY and SVGAGI. The CDR3 is CASKFGQGAYGYTF. The CDR3 DNA reads TGTGCCAGCAAGTTTGGACAGGGGGCCTATGGCTACACCTTC.

The chain joins TRBV9 to TRBJ2-3, with 14 bases fitting TRBD2. Losses at the gene ends were 4 bases for V and 6 bases for J; bases not matched to a gene: 10. Germline CDR1 reads SGDLS; CDR2 reads YYNGEE. The CDR3 is made up of 17 amino acids. CDR3 in amino acids: CASSPGGTSGGWDTQYF. For the CDR3, the DNA is TGTGCCAGCAGCCCCGGGGGGACTAGCGGGGGATGGGATACGCAGTATTTT. The full variable domain, with the rest looked up from reference TRBV9 and TRBJ2-3, is DSGVTQTPKHLITATGQRVTLRCSPRSGDLSVYWYQQSLDQGLQFLIQYYNGEERAKGNILERFSAQQFPDLHSELNLSSLELGDSALYFCASSPGGTSGGWDTQYFGPGTRLTVL.

The chain links TRBV18 to TRBJ1-3; possible D gene TRBD1, 6 bases. CDR3 length: 13 amino acids. The germline CDR1 and CDR2 sequences are KGHSH and LQKENI. V gave up 6 bases and J gave up 4 bases, with 10 bases separating them. The CDR3 DNA reads TGTGCCAGCTCGTCAGGGGTAGGAAACACCATATATTTT. It codes for CASSSGVGNTIYF.

The chain carries TRBV19 and TRBJ2-1; 13 bases match TRBD2. The CDR3 loop spans 17 amino acids. With V trimmed by 6 bases and J by 9 bases, 14 bases remained unmatched. Per germline, CDR1 LNHDA and CDR2 SQIVND (reference sequence). Here the CDR3 reads CASSRYVTSGGAGEQFF. The DNA for the CDR3 is TGTGCCAGTAGCCGATATGTAACTAGCGGGGGGGCCGGTGAGCAGTTCTTC.

This chain uses TRBV7-2 with TRBJ1-2; no clear D. Germline CDR1 reads SGHTA; CDR2 reads FQGNSA. Deletions cut 5 bases from V and 0 bases from J, with 16 bases between. This CDR3 has 16 amino acids. As DNA, the CDR3 is TGTGCCAGCAGCCCCGACCGGGTCCCAGCTAACTATGGCTACACCTTC. This translates into CASSPDRVPANYGYTF.

This clone was picked up one time. This chain uses TRBV7-9 with TRBJ1-2; perhaps TRBD1 as D (6 bases). Germline values: CDR1 SEHNR, CDR2 FQNEAQ (reference sequence). With 5 bases removed from V and 6 bases from J, the gap between germline ends came to 13 bases. The CDR3 covers 13 residues. This CDR3 reads CASSPTGSDGYTF. Here the CDR3 DNA reads TGTGCCAGCAGCCCAACAGGGTCTGATGGCTACACCTTC.